The 4 T cell receptor beta chains reported below all come from one sample, sequenced in a study of CD8 T cells in ankylosing spondylitis. TCRdb recomputed calls from the 5' RACE reads with MiXCR, one row per CDR3 protein. The sample consists of some 130,000 distinct CDR3 sequences, 6% to 8.5% of them appearing once. The sample was blood, either unsorted or a sorted T cell fraction (not recorded which). Receptor source: a female donor with ankylosing spondylitis or in good health (not recorded which).

This clonotype has ten or more counts. The gene calls are TRBV7-2 and TRBJ2-5, with a weak D call TRBD1 (6 bases). Germline V gene lookup returns CDR1 SGHTA and CDR2 FQGNSA. The CDR3 is 17 amino acids. Deletions cut 0 bases from V and 1 base from J, with 15 bases between. This chain's CDR3 is CASSLARTGSGQETQYF. The CDR3 nucleotides are TGTGCCAGCAGCTTAGCCCGTACAGGGTCCGGCCAAGAGACCCAGTACTTC. The full variable domain, in which reference TRBV7-2 and TRBJ2-5 provide the parts outside the CDR3, is GAGVSQSPSNKVTEKGKDVELRCDPISGHTALYWYRQSLGQGLEFLIYFQGNSAPDKSGLPSDRFSAERTGGSVSTLTIQRTQQEDSAVYLCASSLARTGSGQETQYFGPGTRLLVL.

This chain connects TRBV20-1 to TRBJ1-6; possibly TRBD1 for D (6 bases). The CDR3 loop spans 17 amino acids. Trimming took 5 bases from V and 6 from J, leaving 23 bases between them. Per the germline V gene, CDR1 is DFQATT and CDR2 is SNEGSKA (reference sequence). DNA for the CDR3: TGCAGTGCTCTTGCGCCGGGATGGGGGCGTACTAATTCACCCCTCCACTTT. This encodes CSALAPGWGRTNSPLHF.

This clonotype was seen at least ten times. The rearrangement uses TRBV4-2 and TRBJ2-5, with 7 bases lining up with TRBD1. The germline V gene encodes CDR1 LGHNA and CDR2 YNFKEQ. V dropped 6 bases and J dropped 5; count of bases not matched to a gene: 12. This CDR3 is 15 amino acids long. CDR3 nucleotides: TGTGCCAGCAGTCCAGAGACAGGGCTGTGGGAGACCCAGTACTTC. This gives the protein CASSPETGLWETQYF.

Many counts were recorded for this clonotype. The germline gene is not matched at one end of the junction; a read error may be the cause. V is TRBV12-3 or TRBV12-4 and J is TRBJ2-5; D is possibly TRBD1 or TRBD2 (5 bases each). This CDR3 comprises 13 residues. CDR3 sequence (DNA): TGCGCCAGCAGTAGAGGGCAGGGAGAGACCCAGTACTTC. Protein sequence: CASSRGQGETQYF.